Below, one T cell receptor (beta chain) is given with its context. Its target is unknown. Losses at the gene ends were 5 bases for V and 11 bases for J; bases not matched to a gene: 12. The CDR3 sequence is 12 residues long. Germline loops: CDR1 SQVTM, CDR2 ANQGSEA. This specimen comes from a study of yellow fever vaccine responses in identical twins. General study points: Twins' vaccine T cell response reportedly gave the appearance of partial convergence and partial personalization.

MiXCR, applied by TCRdb to the RT-PCR reads, yields one record per CDR3 protein. This sample carries around 33,000 distinct CDR3 sequences, about 61% of them seen once, and the ten largest clones take 4.5%. Sequences were derived from T cells from blood (PBMCs), unsorted or a sorted subset (not recorded which), sampled before or after yellow fever vaccination (not recorded which). The chain links TRBV29-1 to TRBJ2-7; 7 nucleotides match TRBD2. This TCR came from a woman under 30 who received the yellow fever vaccine. CDR3 sequence reads: CSVPTDGTTEYV. The CDR3 nucleotides are TGCAGCGTTCCGACTGATGGGACTACTGAGTACGTC.